These T cell receptor beta chains were read from a single sample in a study of T cells after posttransplantation cyclophosphamide. Using immunoSEQ multiplex PCR, the repertoire was profiled, and TCRdb retains in-frame clones only, with some absent. The table shows about 7,600 clones, with 65% to 90% occurring only once. This material consisted of CD4+ T cells sorted from blood, taken around 1,200 days after allogeneic stem cell transplant with posttransplant cyclophosphamide. The origin of the receptors is a female patient between 35 and 55 years old who received an allogeneic stem cell transplant from a related donor, was CMV-positive, and had no GVHD. Some T cells may be the graft donor's. Each CDR3 is given with its conserved first and last residue. The D gene is left open where the match is weak. Only part of the rows carry a size: once, few, many, or a class if the clone is expanded.

TRBV7-3	NA	TRBD1	TRBJ2-7	TGTGCCAGCAGCCCCTACTCCGGGACAGGGATCCACGAGCAGTACTTC	CASSPYSGTGIHEQYF
TRBV4-2	NA	NA	TRBJ1-3	TGTGCCAGCAGCCCGCCTCCCAGGGCCTTCTTAGGGGGAAACACCATATATTTT	CASSPPPRAFLGGNTIYF
TRBV5-4	once	NA	TRBJ2-5	TGTGCCAGCAGCATACAGAAAGAGACCCAGTACTTC	CASSIQKETQYF
TRBV28	NA	TRBD1	TRBJ1-4	TGTGCCAGCAGTTTATGGGGACAGCCTAATGAAAAACTGTTTTTT	CASSLWGQPNEKLFF
TRBV7-9	once	NA	TRBJ1-6	TGTGCCAGCAGCTTAGCGAGACAAGCCTCCTATAATTCCCCCCTCCACTTT	CASSLARQASYNSPLHF
TRBV7-9	NA	NA	TRBJ2-2	TGTGCCAGCAGCTTCGGCAGGGACACCGGGGAGCTGTTTTTT	CASSFGRDTGELFF
TRBV7-2	NA	NA	TRBJ1-3	TGTGCCAGCAGCTTATCTAGTCGGGTTGACCCTGGAAACACCATATATTTT	CASSLSSRVDPGNTIYF
TRBV5-1	NA	NA	TRBJ2-7	TGCGCCAGCAGCTTGGCCTATTACTCCGAGCAGTACTTC	CASSLAYYSEQYF
TRBV10-2	NA	NA	TRBJ2-7	TGCGCCAGCAGTCCACCAGGGAACGAGCAGTACTTC	CASSPPGNEQYF
TRBV7-8	NA	NA	TRBJ1-1	TGTGCCAGCAGCTTAGACAGGAACACTGAAGCTTTCTTT	CASSLDRNTEAFF
TRBV5-1	NA	NA	TRBJ1-2	TGCGCCAGCAGCCCGGACGGGGTCTATGGCTACACCTTC	CASSPDGVYGYTF
TRBV4-1	NA	NA	TRBJ1-2	TGCGCCAGCAGCCAAGACAGGGGTAACTATGGCTACACCTTC	CASSQDRGNYGYTF
TRBV7-2	NA	TRBD2	TRBJ2-1	TGTGCCAGCAGCATTAGCGGGGGGGACAATGAGCAGTTCTTC	CASSISGGDNEQFF
TRBV5-1	NA	NA	TRBJ2-3	TGCGCCAGCAGCTTGCTTGGGAGAAACACAGATACGCAGTATTTT	CASSLLGRNTDTQYF
TRBV29-1	NA	NA	TRBJ1-2	TGCAGCGTTCATTCAGACCGGGACACGCGTAACTATGGCTACACCTTC	CSVHSDRDTRNYGYTF
TRBV19	NA	TRBD1	TRBJ1-2	TGTGCCAGTAGTGACAGGGTCGACTATGGCTACACCTTC	CASSDRVDYGYTF
TRBV27	once	TRBD2	TRBJ2-2	TGTGCCAGCAGGGTTAGCGGGGCCCTTCCGGGGGAGCTGTTTTTT	CASRVSGALPGELFF
TRBV9	NA	NA	TRBJ1-6	TGTGCCAGCAGCCCTCCTGGAGGGATTTCACCCCTCCACTTT	CASSPPGGISPLHF
TRBV19	NA	TRBD1	TRBJ2-7	TGTGCCAGTAGTACCGGACAGGGGTACGAGCAGTACTTC	CASSTGQGYEQYF
TRBV5-1	NA	TRBD2	TRBJ2-1	TGCGCCAGCAGCTTGGACCCTAGCGGGGGGGCGGGCTCCTACAATGAGCAGTTCTTC	CASSLDPSGGAGSYNEQFF
TRBV7-2	NA	TRBD1	TRBJ2-5	TGTGCCAGCAGCTGGACAGGGGGGGAGTCAGAGACCCAGTACTTC	CASSWTGGESETQYF
TRBV5-5	NA	TRBD1	TRBJ1-4	TGTGCCAGCAGCTTAGTTCCGGGACAGGGGGCAACTAATGAAAAACTGTTTTTT	CASSLVPGQGATNEKLFF
TRBV19	NA	NA	TRBJ2-1	TGTGCCAGTAGTATAGATGCGGGGAGCTCCTACAATGAGCAGTTCTTC	CASSIDAGSSYNEQFF
TRBV5-1	NA	NA	TRBJ2-1	TGCGCCAGCAGCTTGGTTCTCGGGATGGCTGAGCAGTTCTTC	CASSLVLGMAEQFF
TRBV2	NA	TRBD1	TRBJ1-1	TGTGCCAGCAGTGAAACCGGGACAGGGACACAAGAAGCTTTCTTT	CASSETGTGTQEAFF
TRBV2	few	NA	TRBJ2-7	TGTGCCAGCAGTGCACGTAGAGCTTCCTACGAGCAGTACTTC	CASSARRASYEQYF
TRBV29-1	few	TRBD1	TRBJ1-2	TGCAGCGTTGAGGGGACAGGGTTGAACTATGGCTACACCTTC	CSVEGTGLNYGYTF
TRBV2	NA	NA	TRBJ1-1	TGTGCCAGCAGTGACGGGGGGTTAGGGGGTTACACTGAAGCTTTCTTT	CASSDGGLGGYTEAFF
TRBV5-1	NA	TRBD2	TRBJ2-1	TGCGCCAGCAGCGACAGACTAGCGGGGGGGGTTATTTACAATGAGCAGTTCTTC	CASSDRLAGGVIYNEQFF
TRBV29-1	NA	NA	TRBJ1-2	TGCAGCGTTGAAGTCGGGACTAACTATGGCTACACCTTC	CSVEVGTNYGYTF
TRBV20-1	NA	NA	TRBJ1-1	TGCAGTGCTAGAGACAGGTTCGTCGCTTTCTTT	CSARDRFVAFF
TRBV11-2	NA	NA	TRBJ2-3	TGTGCCAGCAGCCCTACTAGCAACACAGATACGCAGTATTTT	CASSPTSNTDTQYF
TRBV11-2	NA	NA	TRBJ2-2	TGTGCCAGCAGCTTAGATTACGGGGCCGGGGAGCTGTTTTTT	CASSLDYGAGELFF
TRBV7-2	NA	TRBD1	TRBJ2-7	TGTGCCAGCAGCTTAGAGGGACAGATCTACGAGCAGTACTTC	CASSLEGQIYEQYF
TRBV19	NA	TRBD2	TRBJ2-7	TGTGCCAGTAGTCGAAGGGCTAGCGGGAACTACGAGCAGTACTTC	CASSRRASGNYEQYF
TRBV9	NA	TRBD2	TRBJ2-5	TGTGCCAGCAACCTCCCCACGGGGGGGCCTGAACAAGAGACCCAGTACTTC	CASNLPTGGPEQETQYF
TRBV27	NA	TRBD2	TRBJ2-3	TGTGCCAGCAGGGCGGGGGGGAGTAGCACAGATACGCAGTATTTT	CASRAGGSSTDTQYF
TRBV19	NA	NA	TRBJ1-1	TGTGCCAGTAGTATAGACGGACCGACTAGGGGCCAGACTGAAGCTTTCTTT	CASSIDGPTRGQTEAFF
TRBV6-5	NA	NA	TRBJ1-1	TGTGCCAGCAGAAGACAGTCTGAAGCTTTCTTT	CASRRQSEAFF
TRBV5-4	few	NA	TRBJ1-1	TGTGCCAGCAGCTTGGCCGACACTGAAGCTTTCTTT	CASSLADTEAFF
TRBV5-1	once	TRBD1	TRBJ2-1	TGCGCCAGCAGCCTCCGACTCTCCGGGACAGGGAACAATGAGCAGTTCTTC	CASSLRLSGTGNNEQFF
TRBV11-2	NA	TRBD2	TRBJ2-2	TGTGCCAGCAGCTTTGGGGGGGCGAACACCGGGGAGCTGTTTTTT	CASSFGGANTGELFF
TRBV23-1	NA	TRBD1	TRBJ2-5	TGCGCCAGCAGGCGTCGACGGGGACAGGGGGAGACCCAGTACTTC	CASRRRRGQGETQYF